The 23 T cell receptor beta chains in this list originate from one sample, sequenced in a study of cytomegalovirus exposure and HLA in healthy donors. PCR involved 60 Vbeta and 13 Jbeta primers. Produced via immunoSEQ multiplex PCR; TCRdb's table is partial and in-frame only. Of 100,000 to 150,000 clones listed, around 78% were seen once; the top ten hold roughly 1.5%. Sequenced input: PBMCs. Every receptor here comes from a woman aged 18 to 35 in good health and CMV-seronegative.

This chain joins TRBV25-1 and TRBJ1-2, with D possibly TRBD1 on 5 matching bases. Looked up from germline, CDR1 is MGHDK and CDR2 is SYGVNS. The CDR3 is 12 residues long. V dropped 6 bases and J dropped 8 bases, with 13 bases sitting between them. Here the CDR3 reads CASRKTGGGYTF. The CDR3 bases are TGTGCCAGCAGGAAGACGGGGGGAGGCTACACCTTC.

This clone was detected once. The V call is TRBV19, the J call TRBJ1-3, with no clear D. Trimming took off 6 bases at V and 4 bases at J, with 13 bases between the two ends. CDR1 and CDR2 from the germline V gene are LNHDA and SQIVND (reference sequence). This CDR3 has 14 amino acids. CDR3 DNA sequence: TGTGCCAGTAGAGACTTTTCTAAAGGAAACACCATATATTTT. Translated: CASRDFSKGNTIYF.

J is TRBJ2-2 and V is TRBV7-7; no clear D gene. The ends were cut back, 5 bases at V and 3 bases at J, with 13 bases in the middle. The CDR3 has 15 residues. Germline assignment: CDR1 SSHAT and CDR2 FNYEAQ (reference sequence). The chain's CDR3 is CASSPSRQDTGELFF. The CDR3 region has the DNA TGTGCCAGCAGCCCGTCCAGGCAGGACACCGGGGAGCTGTTTTTT. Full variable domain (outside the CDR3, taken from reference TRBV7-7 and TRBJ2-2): GAGVSQSPRYKVTKRGQDVTLRCDPISSHATLYWYQQALGQGPEFLTYFNYEAQPDKSGLPSDRFSAERPEGSISTLTIQRTEQRDSAMYRCASSPSRQDTGELFFGEGSRLTVL.

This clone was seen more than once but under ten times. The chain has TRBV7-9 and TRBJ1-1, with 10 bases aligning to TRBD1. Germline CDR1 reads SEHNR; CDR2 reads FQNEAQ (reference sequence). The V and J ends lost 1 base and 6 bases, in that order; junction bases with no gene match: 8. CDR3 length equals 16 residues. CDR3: CASSLVSGTGDAEAFF. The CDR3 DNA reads TGTGCCAGCAGCTTAGTATCTGGGACAGGGGACGCTGAAGCTTTCTTT. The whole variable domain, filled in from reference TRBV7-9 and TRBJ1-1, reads DTGVSQNPRHKITKRGQNVTFRCDPISEHNRLYWYRQTLGQGPEFLTYFQNEAQLEKSRLLSDRFSAERPKGSFSTLEIQRTEQGDSAMYLCASSLVSGTGDAEAFFGQGTRLTVV.

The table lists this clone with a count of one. The CDR3 DNA sequence: TGCGCCAGCAGGCCTGGGGGCGGGAGTGGGCAAGAGACCCAGTACTTC. Translating it yields CASRPGGGSGQETQYF. The V gene is TRBV5-1, the J gene TRBJ2-5; maybe TRBD2 (7 bases). Germline CDR1 reads SGHRS; CDR2 reads YFSETQ. V was shortened by 5 bases and J by 2 bases, with 19 bases between the two germline ends. This CDR3 has 16 amino acids.

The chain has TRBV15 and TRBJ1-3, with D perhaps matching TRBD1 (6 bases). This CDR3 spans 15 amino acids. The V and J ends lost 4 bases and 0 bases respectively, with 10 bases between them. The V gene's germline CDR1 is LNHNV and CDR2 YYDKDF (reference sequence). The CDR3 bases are TGTGCCACCAGCAAGGACAGTCTCTCTGGAAACACCATATATTTT. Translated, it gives CATSKDSLSGNTIYF.

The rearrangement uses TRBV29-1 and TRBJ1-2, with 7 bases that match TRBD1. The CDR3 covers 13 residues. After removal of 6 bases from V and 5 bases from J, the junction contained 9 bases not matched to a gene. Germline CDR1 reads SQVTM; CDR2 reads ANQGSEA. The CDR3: CSVRDSSGYGYTF. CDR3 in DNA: TGCAGCGTGAGGGACAGTTCCGGATATGGCTACACCTTC.

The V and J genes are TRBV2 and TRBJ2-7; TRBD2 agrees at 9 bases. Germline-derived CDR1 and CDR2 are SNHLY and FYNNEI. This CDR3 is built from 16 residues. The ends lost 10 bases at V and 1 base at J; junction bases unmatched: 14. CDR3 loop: CATQRASGMGSYEQYF. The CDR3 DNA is TGTGCCACCCAGAGGGCTAGCGGGATGGGATCCTACGAGCAGTACTTC.

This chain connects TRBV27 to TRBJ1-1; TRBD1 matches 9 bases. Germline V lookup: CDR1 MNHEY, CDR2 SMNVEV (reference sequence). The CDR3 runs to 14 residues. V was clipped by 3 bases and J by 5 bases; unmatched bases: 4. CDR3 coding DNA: TGTGCCAGCAGTTTCGGACAGGGGCTGACTGAAGCTTTCTTT. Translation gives CASSFGQGLTEAFF.

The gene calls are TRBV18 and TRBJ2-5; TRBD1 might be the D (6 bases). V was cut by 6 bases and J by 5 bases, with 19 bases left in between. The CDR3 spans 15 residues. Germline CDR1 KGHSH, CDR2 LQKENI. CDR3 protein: CASSPTLGAQETQYF. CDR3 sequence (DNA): TGTGCCAGCTCCCCCACATTGGGGGCTCAGGAGACCCAGTACTTC. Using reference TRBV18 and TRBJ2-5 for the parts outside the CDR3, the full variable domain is NAGVMQNPRHLVRRRGQEARLRCSPMKGHSHVYWYRQLPEEGLKFMVYLQKENIIDESGMPKERFSAEFPKEGPSILRIQQVVRGDSAAYFCASSPTLGAQETQYFGPGTRLLVL.

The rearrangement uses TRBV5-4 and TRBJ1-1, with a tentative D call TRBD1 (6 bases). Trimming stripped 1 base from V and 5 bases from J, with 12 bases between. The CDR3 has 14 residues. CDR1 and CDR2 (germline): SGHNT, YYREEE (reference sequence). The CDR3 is CASSLIQQGTEAFF. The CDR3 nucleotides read TGTGCCAGCAGCTTGATCCAGCAGGGGACTGAAGCTTTCTTT. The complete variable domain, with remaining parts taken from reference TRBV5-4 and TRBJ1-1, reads ETGVTQSPTHLIKTRGQQVTLRCSSQSGHNTVSWYQQALGQGPQFIFQYYREEENGRGNFPPRFSGLQFPNYSSELNVNALELDDSALYLCASSLIQQGTEAFFGQGTRLTVV.

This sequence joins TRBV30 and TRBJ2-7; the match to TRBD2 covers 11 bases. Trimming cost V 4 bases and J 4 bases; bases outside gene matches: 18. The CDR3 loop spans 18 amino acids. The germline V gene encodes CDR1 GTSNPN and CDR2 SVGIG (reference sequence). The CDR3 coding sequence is TGTGCCTGGAACCCACGTCTCGGCACTAGCGGGAGTGGGTACGAGCAGTACTTC. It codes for CAWNPRLGTSGSGYEQYF.

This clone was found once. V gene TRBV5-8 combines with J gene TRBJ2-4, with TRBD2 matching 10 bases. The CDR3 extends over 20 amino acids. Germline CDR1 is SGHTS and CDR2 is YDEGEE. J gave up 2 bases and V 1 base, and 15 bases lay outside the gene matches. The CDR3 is CASSLSLASGSRRSKNIQYF. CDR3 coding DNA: TGTGCCAGCAGCTTGTCCTTGGCTAGCGGGAGTAGAAGATCCAAAAACATTCAGTACTTC. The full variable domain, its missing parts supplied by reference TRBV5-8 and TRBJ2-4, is EAGVTQSPTHLIKTRGQQATLRCSPISGHTSVYWYQQALGLGLQFLLWYDEGEERNRGNFPPRFSGRQFPNYSSELNVNALELEDSALYLCASSLSLASGSRRSKNIQYFGAGTRLSVL.

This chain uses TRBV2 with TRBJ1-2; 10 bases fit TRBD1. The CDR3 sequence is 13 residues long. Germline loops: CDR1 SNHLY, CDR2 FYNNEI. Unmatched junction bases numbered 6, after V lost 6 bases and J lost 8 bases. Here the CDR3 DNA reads TGTGCCAGCAGGAGGGGGACAGGGGAAGGCTACACCTTC. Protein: CASRRGTGEGYTF.

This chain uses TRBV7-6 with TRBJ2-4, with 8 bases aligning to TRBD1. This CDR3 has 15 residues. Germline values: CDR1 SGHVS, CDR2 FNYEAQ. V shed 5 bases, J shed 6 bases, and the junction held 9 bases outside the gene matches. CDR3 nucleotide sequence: TGTGCCAGCAGCGCACTACAGGGGGACGGAAACATTCAGTACTTC. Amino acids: CASSALQGDGNIQYF.

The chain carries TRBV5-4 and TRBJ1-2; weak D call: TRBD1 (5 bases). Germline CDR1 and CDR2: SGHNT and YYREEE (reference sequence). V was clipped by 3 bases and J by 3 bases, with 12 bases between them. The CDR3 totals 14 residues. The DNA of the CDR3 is TGTGCCAGCAGCTGGGAAGGGGATTACTATGGCTACACCTTC. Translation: CASSWEGDYYGYTF.

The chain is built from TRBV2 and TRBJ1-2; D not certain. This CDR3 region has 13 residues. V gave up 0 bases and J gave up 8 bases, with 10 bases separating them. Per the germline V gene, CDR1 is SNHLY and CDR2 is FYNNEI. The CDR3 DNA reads TGTGCCAGCAGTGAAGCGCTAAGAGGAGGCTACACCTTC. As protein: CASSEALRGGYTF.

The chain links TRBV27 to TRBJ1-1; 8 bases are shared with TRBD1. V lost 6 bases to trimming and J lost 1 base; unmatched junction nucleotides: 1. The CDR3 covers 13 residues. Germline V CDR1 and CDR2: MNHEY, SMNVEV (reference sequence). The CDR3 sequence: CASRGTGNTEAFF. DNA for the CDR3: TGTGCCAGCAGAGGGACAGGGAACACTGAAGCTTTCTTT.

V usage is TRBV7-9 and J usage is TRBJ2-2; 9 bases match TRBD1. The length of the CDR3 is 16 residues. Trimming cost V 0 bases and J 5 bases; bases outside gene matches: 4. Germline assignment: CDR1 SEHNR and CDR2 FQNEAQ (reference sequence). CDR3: CASSLAGTGNTGELFF. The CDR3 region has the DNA TGTGCCAGCAGCTTAGCCGGGACAGGGAATACCGGGGAGCTGTTTTTT.

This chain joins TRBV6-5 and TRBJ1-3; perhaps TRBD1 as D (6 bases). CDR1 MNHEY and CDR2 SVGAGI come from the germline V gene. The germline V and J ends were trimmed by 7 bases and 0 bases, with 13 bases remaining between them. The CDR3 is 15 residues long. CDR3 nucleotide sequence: TGTGCCAGCACTCCTCGGACAGACTCTGGAAACACCATATATTTT. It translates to CASTPRTDSGNTIYF.

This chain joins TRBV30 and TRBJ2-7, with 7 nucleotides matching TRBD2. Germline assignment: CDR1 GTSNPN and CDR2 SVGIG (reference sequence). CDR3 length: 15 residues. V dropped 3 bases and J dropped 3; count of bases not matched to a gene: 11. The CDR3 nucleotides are TGTGCCTGGAGCGAACGGGCTAGCGGTCTCTACGAGCAGTACTTC. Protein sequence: CAWSERASGLYEQYF. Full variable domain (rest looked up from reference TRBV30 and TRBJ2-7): SQTIHQWPATLVQPVGSPLSLECTVEGTSNPNLYWYRQAAGRGLQLLFYSVGIGQISSEVPQNLSASRPQDRQFILSSKKLLLSDSGFYLCAWSERASGLYEQYFGPGTRLTVT.

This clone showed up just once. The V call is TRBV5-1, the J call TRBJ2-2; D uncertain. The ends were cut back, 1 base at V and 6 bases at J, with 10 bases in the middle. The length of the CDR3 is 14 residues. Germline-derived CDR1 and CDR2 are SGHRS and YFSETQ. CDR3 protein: CASSLRSNPGELFF. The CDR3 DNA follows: TGCGCCAGCAGCTTGCGGAGTAACCCCGGGGAGCTGTTTTTT.

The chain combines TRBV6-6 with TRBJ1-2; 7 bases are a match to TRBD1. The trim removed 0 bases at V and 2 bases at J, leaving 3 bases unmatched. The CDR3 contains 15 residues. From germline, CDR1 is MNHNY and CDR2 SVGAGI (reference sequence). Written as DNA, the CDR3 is TGTGCCAGCAGTTACTCGGGACAGTACAACTATGGCTACACCTTC. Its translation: CASSYSGQYNYGYTF.